These 8 T cell receptor beta chains were sequenced from one sample in a study of OX40 agonist ivuxolimab in advanced cancers. Assay used: immunoSEQ multiplex PCR; TCRdb lists only in-frame clones, some missing. The repertoire holds tens of thousands of clones, around 84% seen once, with over 2% in the top ten. Sequencing was performed on CD4+ or CD8+ T cells sorted from blood, taken in a trial of the OX40 agonist ivuxolimab. The source is an adult with an advanced solid tumor such as melanoma, head and neck, liver or kidney cancer.

The chain employs TRBV6-1 and TRBJ2-1; D not resolved. The CDR3 spans 15 residues. Germline V CDR1 and CDR2: MNHNS, SASEGT. Trimming removed 7 bases at V and 0 bases at J, with 13 bases between. This chain's CDR3 is CASTPSWSSYNEQFF. The CDR3 DNA sequence: TGTGCCAGCACCCCAAGTTGGAGCTCCTACAATGAGCAGTTCTTC.

The chain has TRBV28 and TRBJ1-5, with a possible D match to TRBD1 (6 bases). The CDR3 contains 13 residues. The V gene's germline CDR1 is MDHEN and CDR2 SYDVKM. The V end was cut by 7 bases, the J end by 6 bases, with 13 bases between. The CDR3 sequence: CASIRGTTQPQHF. The CDR3 DNA reads as TGTGCCAGCATCCGGGGGACAACTCAGCCCCAGCATTTT.

The genes are TRBV5-1 and TRBJ1-4; D is undetermined. The CDR3 contains 15 residues. Germline V CDR1 and CDR2: SGHRS, YFSETQ. V was cut by 0 bases and J by 6 bases, with 12 bases left in between. CDR3 DNA sequence: TGCGCCAGCAGCTTGGAGGGTAGGAGGGATGAAAAACTGTTTTTT. It translates to CASSLEGRRDEKLFF.

The gene calls are TRBV11-1 and TRBJ2-7; 13 positions match TRBD2. J gave up 6 bases and V 4 bases, and 6 bases lay outside the gene matches. Germline V gene lookup returns CDR1 SGHAT and CDR2 FQDESV (reference sequence). The CDR3 loop spans 15 amino acids. CDR3 in amino acids: CASSSGTSGVLEQYF. The DNA of the CDR3 is TGTGCCAGCAGCTCCGGGACTAGCGGGGTGCTCGAGCAGTACTTC. Full variable domain (missing parts from reference TRBV11-1 and TRBJ2-7): EAEVAQSPRYKITEKSQAVAFWCDPISGHATLYWYRQILGQGPELLVQFQDESVVDDSQLPKDRFSAERLKGVDSTLKIQPAELGDSAMYLCASSSGTSGVLEQYFGPGTRLTVT.

The rearrangement uses TRBV6-1 and TRBJ2-7; the match to TRBD1 covers 9 bases. Per germline, CDR1 MNHNS and CDR2 SASEGT. The CDR3 length is 14 residues. The CDR3, as DNA: TGTGCGACTTGGGGGGGACAGGGAATTCGGGAGCAGTACTTC. This sequence encodes CATWGGQGIREQYF.

The rearrangement uses TRBV11-1 and TRBJ2-5, with D perhaps matching TRBD2 (5 bases). The CDR3 has 14 residues. Germline CDR1 is SGHAT and CDR2 is FQDESV (reference sequence). V was pared by 5 bases and J by 5 bases, with 15 bases between. CDR3 nucleotides: TGTGCCAGCAGCCCCGGAGGTACCGAGGAGACCCAGTACTTC. It codes for CASSPGGTEETQYF.

V gene TRBV7-9 combines with J gene TRBJ2-7, with 7 positions matching TRBD1. CDR3 length equals 13 residues. Germline CDR1 SEHNR, CDR2 FQNEAQ (reference sequence). The junction had 4 bases not matched to a gene; V was cut back by 3 bases and J by 5 bases. CDR3 region: CASSFRQGDEQYF. The CDR3 bases are TGTGCCAGCAGCTTTCGACAGGGTGACGAGCAGTACTTC.

V gene TRBV7-2 combines with J gene TRBJ1-1, with D maybe TRBD1 (6 bases). Germline CDR1 reads SGHTA; CDR2 reads FQGNSA. CDR3 length equals 15 residues. Trimming took 5 bases from V and 0 from J, leaving 13 bases between them. In nucleotides, the CDR3 is TGTGCCAGCAGCGGCGGAGGACAGATGAACACTGAAGCTTTCTTT. It is translated as CASSGGGQMNTEAFF.